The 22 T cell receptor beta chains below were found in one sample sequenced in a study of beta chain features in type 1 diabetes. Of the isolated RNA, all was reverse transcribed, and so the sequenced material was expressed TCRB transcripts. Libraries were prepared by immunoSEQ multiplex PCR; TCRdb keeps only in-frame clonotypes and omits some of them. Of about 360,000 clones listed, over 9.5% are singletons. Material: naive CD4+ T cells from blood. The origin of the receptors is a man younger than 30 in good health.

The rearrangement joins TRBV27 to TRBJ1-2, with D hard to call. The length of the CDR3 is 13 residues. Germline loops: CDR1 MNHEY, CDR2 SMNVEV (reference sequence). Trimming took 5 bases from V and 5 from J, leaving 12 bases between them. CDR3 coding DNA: TGTGCCAGCAGTCCACGGACGGGGTATGGCTACACCTTC. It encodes CASSPRTGYGYTF.

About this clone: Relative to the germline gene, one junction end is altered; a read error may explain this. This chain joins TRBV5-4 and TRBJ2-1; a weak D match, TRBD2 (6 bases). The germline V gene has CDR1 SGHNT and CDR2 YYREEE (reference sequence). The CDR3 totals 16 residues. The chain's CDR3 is CASSQLRDSRGNEQFF. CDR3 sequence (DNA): TGCGCCAGCAGCCAACTCCGGGACTCCCGGGGAAATGAGCAGTTCTTC.

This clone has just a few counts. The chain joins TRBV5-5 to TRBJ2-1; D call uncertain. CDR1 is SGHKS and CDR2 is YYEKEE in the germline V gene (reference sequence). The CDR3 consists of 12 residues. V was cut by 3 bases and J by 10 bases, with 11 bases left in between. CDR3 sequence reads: CASSSGQWEQFF. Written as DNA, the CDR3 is TGTGCCAGCAGCTCTGGGCAGTGGGAGCAGTTCTTC.

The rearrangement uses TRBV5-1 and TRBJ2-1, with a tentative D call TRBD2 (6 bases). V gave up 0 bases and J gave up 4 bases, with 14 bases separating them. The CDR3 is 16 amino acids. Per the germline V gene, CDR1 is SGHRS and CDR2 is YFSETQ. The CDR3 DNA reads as TGCGCCAGCAGCTTGGGGGCCGGGACTCCGTACAATGAGCAGTTCTTC. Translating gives CASSLGAGTPYNEQFF.

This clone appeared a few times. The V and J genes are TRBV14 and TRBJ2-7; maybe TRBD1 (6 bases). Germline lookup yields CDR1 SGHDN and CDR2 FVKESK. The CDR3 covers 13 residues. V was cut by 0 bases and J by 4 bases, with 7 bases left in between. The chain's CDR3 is CASSQDRGYEQYF. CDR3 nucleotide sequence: TGTGCCAGCAGCCAAGACAGGGGTTACGAGCAGTACTTC.

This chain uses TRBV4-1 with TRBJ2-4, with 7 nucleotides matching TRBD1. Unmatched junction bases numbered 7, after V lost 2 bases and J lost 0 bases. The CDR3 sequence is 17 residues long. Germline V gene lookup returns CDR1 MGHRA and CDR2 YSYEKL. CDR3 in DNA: TGCGCCAGCAGCCAACCGCGGACAGGTGTAGCCAAAAACATTCAGTACTTC. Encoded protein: CASSQPRTGVAKNIQYF.

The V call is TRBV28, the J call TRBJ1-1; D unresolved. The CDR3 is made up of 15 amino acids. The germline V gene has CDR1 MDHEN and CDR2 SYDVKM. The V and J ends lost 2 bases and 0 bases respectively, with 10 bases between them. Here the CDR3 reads CASSLRRNMNTEAFF. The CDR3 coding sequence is TGTGCCAGCAGTTTACGCAGGAACATGAACACTGAAGCTTTCTTT. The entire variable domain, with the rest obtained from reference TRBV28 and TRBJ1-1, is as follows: DVKVTQSSRYLVKRTGEKVFLECVQDMDHENMFWYRQDPGLGLRLIYFSYDVKMKEKGDIPEGYSVSREKKERFSLILESASTNQTSMYLCASSLRRNMNTEAFFGQGTRLTVV.

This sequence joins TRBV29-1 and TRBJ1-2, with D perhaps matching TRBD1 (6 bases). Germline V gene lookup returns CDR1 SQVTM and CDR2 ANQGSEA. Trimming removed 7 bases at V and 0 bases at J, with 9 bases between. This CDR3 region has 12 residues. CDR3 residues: CSAGHPNYGYTF. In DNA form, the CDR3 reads TGCAGCGCGGGACACCCTAACTATGGCTACACCTTC.

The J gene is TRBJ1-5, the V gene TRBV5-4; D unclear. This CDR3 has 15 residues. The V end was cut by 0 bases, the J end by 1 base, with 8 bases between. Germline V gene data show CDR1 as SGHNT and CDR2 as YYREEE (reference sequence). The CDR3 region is CASSLDGVSNQPQHF. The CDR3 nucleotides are TGTGCCAGCAGCTTGGACGGAGTCAGCAATCAGCCCCAGCATTTT.

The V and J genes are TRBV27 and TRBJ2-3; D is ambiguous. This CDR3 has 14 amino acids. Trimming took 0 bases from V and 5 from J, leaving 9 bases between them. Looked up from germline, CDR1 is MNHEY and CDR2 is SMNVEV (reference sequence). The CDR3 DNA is TGTGCCAGCAGTTTATCCCTACGAGGAGATACGCAGTATTTT. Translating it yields CASSLSLRGDTQYF.

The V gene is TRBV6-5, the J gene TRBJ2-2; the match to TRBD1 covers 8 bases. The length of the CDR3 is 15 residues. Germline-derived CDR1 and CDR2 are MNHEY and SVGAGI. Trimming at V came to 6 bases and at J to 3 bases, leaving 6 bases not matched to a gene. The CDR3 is CASRGQGAYTGELFF. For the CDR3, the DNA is TGTGCCAGCAGGGGCCAGGGGGCTTACACCGGGGAGCTGTTTTTT.

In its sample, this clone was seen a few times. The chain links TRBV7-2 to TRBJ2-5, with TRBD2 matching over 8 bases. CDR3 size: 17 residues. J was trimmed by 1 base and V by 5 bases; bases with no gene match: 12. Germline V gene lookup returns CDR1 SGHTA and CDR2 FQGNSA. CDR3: CASSRPSVSGVQETQYF. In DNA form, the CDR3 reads TGTGCCAGCAGCCGCCCTTCGGTTAGCGGGGTCCAAGAGACCCAGTACTTC.

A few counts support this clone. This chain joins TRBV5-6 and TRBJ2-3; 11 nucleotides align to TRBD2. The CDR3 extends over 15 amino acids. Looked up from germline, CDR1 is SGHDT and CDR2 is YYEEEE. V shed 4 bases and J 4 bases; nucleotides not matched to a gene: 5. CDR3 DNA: TGTGCCAGCAGCGCTAGCGGGGGGCCGCCAGATACGCAGTATTTT. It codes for CASSASGGPPDTQYF.

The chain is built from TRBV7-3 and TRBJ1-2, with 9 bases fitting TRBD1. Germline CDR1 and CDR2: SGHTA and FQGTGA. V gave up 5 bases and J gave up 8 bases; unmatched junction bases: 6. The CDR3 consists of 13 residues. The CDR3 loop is CASSSRDRVGYTF. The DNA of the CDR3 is TGTGCCAGCAGCAGCCGGGACAGGGTAGGCTACACCTTC.

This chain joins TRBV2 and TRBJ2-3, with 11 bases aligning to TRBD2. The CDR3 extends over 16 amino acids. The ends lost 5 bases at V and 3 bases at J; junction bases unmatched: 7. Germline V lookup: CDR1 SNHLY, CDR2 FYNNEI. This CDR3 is CASSPRGLAGTDTQYF. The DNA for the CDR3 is TGTGCCAGCAGTCCTCGCGGACTAGCGGGTACAGATACGCAGTATTTT.

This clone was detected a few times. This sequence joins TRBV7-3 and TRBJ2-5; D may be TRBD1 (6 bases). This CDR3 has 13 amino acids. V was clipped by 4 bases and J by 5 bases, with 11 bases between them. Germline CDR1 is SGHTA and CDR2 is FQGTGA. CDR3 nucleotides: TGTGCCAGCAGCTCGATGCAGGGGGAGACCCAGTACTTC. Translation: CASSSMQGETQYF. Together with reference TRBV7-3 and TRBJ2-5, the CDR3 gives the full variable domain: GAGVSQTPSNKVTEKGKYVELRCDPISGHTALYWYRQSLGQGPEFLIYFQGTGAADDSGLPNDRFFAVRPEGSVSTLKIQRTERGDSAVYLCASSSMQGETQYFGPGTRLLVL.

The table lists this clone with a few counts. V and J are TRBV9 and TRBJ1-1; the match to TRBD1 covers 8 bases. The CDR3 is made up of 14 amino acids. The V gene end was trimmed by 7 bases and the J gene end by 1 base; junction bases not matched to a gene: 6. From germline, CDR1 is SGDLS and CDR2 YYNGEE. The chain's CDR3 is CASDRGQANTEAFF. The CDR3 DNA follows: TGTGCCAGCGACCGGGGACAGGCGAACACTGAAGCTTTCTTT. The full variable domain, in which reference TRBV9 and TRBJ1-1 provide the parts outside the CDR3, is DSGVTQTPKHLITATGQRVTLRCSPRSGDLSVYWYQQSLDQGLQFLIQYYNGEERAKGNILERFSAQQFPDLHSELNLSSLELGDSALYFCASDRGQANTEAFFGQGTRLTVV.

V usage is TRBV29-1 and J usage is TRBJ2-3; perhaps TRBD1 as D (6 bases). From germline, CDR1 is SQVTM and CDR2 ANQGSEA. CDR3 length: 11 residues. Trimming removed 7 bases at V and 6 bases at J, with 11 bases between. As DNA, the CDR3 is TGCAGCGCCTCAAGGGGGGATACGCAGTATTTT. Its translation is CSASRGDTQYF.

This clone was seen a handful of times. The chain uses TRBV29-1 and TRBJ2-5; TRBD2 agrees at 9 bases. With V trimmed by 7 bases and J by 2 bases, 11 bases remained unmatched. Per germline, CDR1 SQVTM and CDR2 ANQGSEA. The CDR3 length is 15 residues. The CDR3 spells CSALRLAESQETQYF. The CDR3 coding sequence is TGCAGCGCCTTGAGACTAGCGGAGAGTCAAGAGACCCAGTACTTC. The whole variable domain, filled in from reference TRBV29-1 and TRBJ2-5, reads SAVISQKPSRDICQRGTSLTIQCQVDSQVTMMFWYRQQPGQSLTLIATANQGSEATYESGFVIDKFPISRPNLTFSTLTVSNMSPEDSSIYLCSALRLAESQETQYFGPGTRLLVL.

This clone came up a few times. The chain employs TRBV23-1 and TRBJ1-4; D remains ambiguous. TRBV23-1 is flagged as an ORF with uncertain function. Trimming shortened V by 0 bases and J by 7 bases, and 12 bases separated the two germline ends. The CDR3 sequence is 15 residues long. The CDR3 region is CASSQSDRVGEKLFF. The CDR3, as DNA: TGCGCCAGCAGTCAATCTGACCGGGTCGGTGAAAAACTGTTTTTT.

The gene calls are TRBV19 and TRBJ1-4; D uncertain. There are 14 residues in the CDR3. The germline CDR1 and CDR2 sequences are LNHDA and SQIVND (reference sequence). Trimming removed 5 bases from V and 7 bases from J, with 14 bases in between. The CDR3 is CASSFSLTPEKLFF. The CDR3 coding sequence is TGTGCCAGTAGTTTCTCCCTAACGCCTGAAAAACTGTTTTTT. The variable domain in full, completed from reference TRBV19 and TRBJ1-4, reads DGGITQSPKYLFRKEGQNVTLSCEQNLNHDAMYWYRQDPGQGLRLIYYSQIVNDFQKGDIAEGYSVSREKKESFPLTVTSAQKNPTAFYLCASSFSLTPEKLFFGSGTQLSVL.

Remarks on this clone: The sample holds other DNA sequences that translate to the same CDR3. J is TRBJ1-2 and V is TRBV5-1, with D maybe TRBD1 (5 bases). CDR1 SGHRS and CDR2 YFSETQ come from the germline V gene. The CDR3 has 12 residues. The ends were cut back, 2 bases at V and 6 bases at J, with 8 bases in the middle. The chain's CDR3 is CASSLSGDGYTF. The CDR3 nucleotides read TGCGCCAGCAGCTTATCGGGGGATGGCTACACCTTC.